The text below deals with one T cell receptor beta chain. Its antigen is not known. The data stem from a study of cytomegalovirus exposure and HLA in healthy donors. Per germline, CDR1 SGHTS and CDR2 YDEGEE. Trimming shortened V by 4 bases and J by 4 bases, and 17 bases separated the two germline ends. This CDR3 region has 16 residues. Study observations and caveats: Being indistinguishable, some V segments were excluded, TRBV6-2 and TRBV6-3 among them. The classifier reportedly diagnosed cytomegalovirus status with high specificity and sensitivity.

The study ran its PCR with 60 Vbeta and 13 Jbeta primers. The protocol was immunoSEQ multiplex PCR, while the TCRdb copy is restricted to in-frame clones and leaves out a portion. The sample has 100,000 to 150,000 clones, about 74% seen once. The rearrangement uses TRBV5-8 and TRBJ1-4; maybe TRBD1 (6 bases). The sample comprised PBMCs. The receptor was derived from a man aged 35 to 55 in good health and CMV-seropositive. CDR3 nucleotide sequence: TGTGCCAGCAGCCTGCCCGTGGGGACAAGTAATGAAAAACTGTTTTTT. It translates to CASSLPVGTSNEKLFF.